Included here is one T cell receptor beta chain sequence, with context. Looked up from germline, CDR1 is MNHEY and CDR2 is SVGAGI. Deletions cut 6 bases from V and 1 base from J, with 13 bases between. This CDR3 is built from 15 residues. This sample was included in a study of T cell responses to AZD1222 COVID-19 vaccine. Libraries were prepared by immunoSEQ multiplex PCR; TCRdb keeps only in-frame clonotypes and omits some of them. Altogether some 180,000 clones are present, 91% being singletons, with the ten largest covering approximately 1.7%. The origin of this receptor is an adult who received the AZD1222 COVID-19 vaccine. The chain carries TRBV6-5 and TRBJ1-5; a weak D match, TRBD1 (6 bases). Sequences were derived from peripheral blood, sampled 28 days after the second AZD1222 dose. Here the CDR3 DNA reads TGTGCCAGCAGACTCAGGGGATCGAGCAATCAGCCCCAGCATTTT. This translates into CASRLRGSSNQPQHF.